A single sample gave rise to the 29 T cell receptor beta chains below, sequenced in a study of OX40 agonist ivuxolimab in advanced cancers. Generated by immunoSEQ multiplex PCR, the TCRdb table keeps only in-frame clones and is missing some. The sample records 28,000 or so clones, more than 85% being singletons. The sequenced sample was CD4+ or CD8+ T cells sorted from blood, obtained in a trial of the OX40 agonist ivuxolimab. These receptors originate from an adult with an advanced solid tumor such as melanoma, head and neck, liver or kidney cancer.

CDR3 coding DNA: TGTGCCAGCAGCCCCTTCGGATCTGGGGTCTCCGGCGGGGGTGGTGGCTACACCTTC. Its translation is CASSPFGSGVSGGGGGYTF. The J gene is TRBJ1-2, the V gene TRBV16; D possibly corresponds to TRBD1 (5 bases). Germline CDR1 KGHSY, CDR2 FQNENV. V was trimmed by 4 bases and J by 7 bases, leaving 31 bases between them. The CDR3 length is 19 residues.

The chain recombines TRBV4-3 with TRBJ2-6, with D possibly TRBD1 on 6 matching bases. CDR3 length: 18 amino acids. Between the trimmed V and J ends, which lost 0 bases and 0 bases, there was a span of 12 bases. The germline V gene has CDR1 LGHNA and CDR2 YSLEER. The CDR3 loop reads CASSQDEDSFSGANVLTF. The CDR3 DNA reads as TGCGCCAGCAGCCAAGATGAGGACAGTTTCTCTGGGGCCAACGTCCTGACTTTC.

CDR3 sequence: CASSPGWKGTEAFF. The CDR3 nucleotides are TGTGCCAGCAGTCCTGGGTGGAAGGGCACTGAAGCTTTCTTT. The chain links TRBV7-2 to TRBJ1-1; D is unclear. Deletions cut 6 bases from V and 4 bases from J, with 15 bases between. Germline CDR1 and CDR2: SGHTA and FQGNSA. The CDR3 is made up of 14 amino acids.

The chain has TRBV7-1 and TRBJ2-7; maybe TRBD1 (5 bases). TRBV7-1 is known as an ORF, though its function is uncertain. Trimming cost V 4 bases and J 5 bases, with 18 bases left between them. The CDR3 length is 15 residues. CDR3 sequence (DNA): TGTGCCAGCAGCTTAGAGTATAGGGGCACGAACGAGCAGTACTTC. This translates into CASSLEYRGTNEQYF.

The chain recombines TRBV9 with TRBJ2-1; D may match TRBD1 or TRBD2 (6 bases each). V was pared by 0 bases and J by 8 bases, with 15 bases between. The CDR3 sequence is 15 residues long. Looked up from germline, CDR1 is SGDLS and CDR2 is YYNGEE. CDR3 sequence reads: CASSVEGGSRHEQFF. The CDR3 DNA follows: TGTGCCAGCAGCGTAGAGGGGGGCTCTAGGCATGAGCAGTTCTTC.

The V call is TRBV27, the J call TRBJ2-7; possibly TRBD1 for D (6 bases). With 7 bases removed from V and 0 bases from J, the gap between germline ends came to 7 bases. The length of the CDR3 is 12 residues. Per germline, CDR1 MNHEY and CDR2 SMNVEV (reference sequence). DNA for the CDR3: TGTGCCAGCACGGACAGCTCCTACGAGCAGTACTTC. Translation gives CASTDSSYEQYF.

This clone was counted a few times. The chain has TRBV4-1 and TRBJ2-1, with 10 bases matching TRBD2. V shed 4 bases and J 4 bases; nucleotides not matched to a gene: 10. Germline CDR1 reads MGHRA; CDR2 reads YSYEKL. CDR3 length: 17 residues. The CDR3 nucleotides read TGCGCCAGCAGCCCAAAAGCCGGACTAGCGGCGTACAATGAGCAGTTCTTC. Translated: CASSPKAGLAAYNEQFF.

The chain recombines TRBV6-6 with TRBJ2-1; D uncertain. Germline V lookup: CDR1 MNHNY, CDR2 SVGAGI (reference sequence). CDR3 size: 11 residues. Deletions cut 8 bases from V and 6 bases from J, with 8 bases between. As DNA, the CDR3 is TGTGCCAGCGATGGGATCAATGAGCAGTTCTTC. It is translated as CASDGINEQFF.

There are a few counts of this clone. The gene calls are TRBV2 and TRBJ2-7, with D perhaps matching TRBD1 (6 bases). The CDR3 runs 15 residues. V was pared by 3 bases and J by 4 bases, with 16 bases between. Germline-derived CDR1 and CDR2 are SNHLY and FYNNEI. CDR3: CASSDGTTITYEQYF. For the CDR3, the DNA is TGTGCCAGCAGTGACGGGACAACTATTACTTACGAGCAGTACTTC.

This chain joins TRBV5-4 and TRBJ1-4; D is perhaps TRBD1 (6 bases). Germline V lookup: CDR1 SGHNT, CDR2 YYREEE (reference sequence). Between the trimmed V and J ends, which lost 4 bases and 2 bases, there was a span of 9 bases. This CDR3 is built from 14 residues. The CDR3: CASSEQGTNEKLFF. The CDR3 nucleotides read TGTGCCAGCAGCGAGCAGGGGACTAATGAAAAACTGTTTTTT.

The CDR3 sequence is CASSLVGFPRTLGGRTEAFF. The DNA for the CDR3 is TGTGCCAGCAGCTTAGTAGGCTTTCCCCGGACGTTGGGGGGGAGAACTGAAGCTTTCTTT. The chain combines TRBV7-8 with TRBJ1-1; D possibly corresponds to TRBD1 (5 bases). Germline V gives CDR1 SGHVS, CDR2 FQNEAQ. The CDR3 contains 20 residues. V lost 1 base and J lost 5, with 29 bases in between.

In this sample, this clone turned up once. The chain has TRBV28 and TRBJ2-7; no reliable D call. Trimming took 4 bases from V and 3 from J, leaving 13 bases between them. CDR3 length equals 14 residues. CDR1 MDHEN and CDR2 SYDVKM come from the germline V gene. CDR3 coding DNA: TGTGCCAGCAGTTCCGGACGGACGATCTACGAGCAGTACTTC. Residues: CASSSGRTIYEQYF.

The chain has TRBV6-5 and TRBJ2-5; the D gene is possibly TRBD2 (5 bases). Germline CDR1 MNHEY, CDR2 SVGAGI. V was shortened by 0 bases and J by 4 bases, with 15 bases between the two germline ends. This CDR3 contains 16 residues. The CDR3 is CASSYSIPLGVETQYF. The CDR3 coding sequence is TGTGCCAGCAGTTACTCGATTCCGCTGGGAGTAGAGACCCAGTACTTC.

The rearrangement uses TRBV5-6 and TRBJ2-7; no firm D call. The CDR3 has 14 amino acids. With 0 bases removed from V and 2 bases from J, the gap between germline ends came to 9 bases. CDR1 and CDR2 (germline): SGHDT, YYEEEE. This CDR3 is CASSLGLVPYEQYF. CDR3 DNA sequence: TGTGCCAGCAGCTTGGGTTTGGTACCCTACGAGCAGTACTTC.

V is TRBV30 and J is TRBJ2-1; D is ambiguous. This CDR3 contains 13 residues. Per germline, CDR1 GTSNPN and CDR2 SVGIG (reference sequence). V shed 0 bases and J shed 7 bases, with 10 bases lying between them. CDR3 amino acids: CAWSVNTLNEQFF. CDR3 sequence (DNA): TGTGCCTGGAGTGTAAACACTCTTAATGAGCAGTTCTTC.

For the CDR3, the DNA is TGTGCCAGCAGCTTGGGGGCGACAGGTTCCTACAATGAGCAGTTCTTC. Its translation: CASSLGATGSYNEQFF. The chain recombines TRBV7-8 with TRBJ2-1, with D perhaps matching TRBD1 (6 bases). In germline, CDR1 is SGHVS, CDR2 FQNEAQ. The V and J ends lost 3 bases and 1 base respectively, with 13 bases between them. This CDR3 spans 16 amino acids.

In DNA, the CDR3 is TGTGCCAGCAGTGTGACTAGCGCAGATACGCAGTATTTT. It codes for CASSVTSADTQYF. This rearrangement joins TRBV25-1 to TRBJ2-3, with 8 bases matching TRBD2. The trim removed 4 bases at V and 4 bases at J, leaving 1 base unmatched. CDR3 size: 13 residues. Per the germline V gene, CDR1 is MGHDK and CDR2 is SYGVNS.

The chain recombines TRBV4-2 with TRBJ2-5, with 9 bases matching TRBD2. This CDR3 contains 21 residues. The trim removed 0 bases at V and 0 bases at J, leaving 17 bases unmatched. Looked up from germline, CDR1 is LGHNA and CDR2 is YNFKEQ. The CDR3 nucleotides read TGTGCCAGCAGCCAAGAGAACCCCGGGTTGATAGCGGGAGCCTACCAAGAGACCCAGTACTTC. This gives the protein CASSQENPGLIAGAYQETQYF.

The chain recombines TRBV6-4 with TRBJ2-2, with TRBD2 as a possible D gene (5 bases). The ends were cut back, 8 bases at V and 1 base at J, with 17 bases in the middle. Looked up from germline, CDR1 is MRHNA and CDR2 is SNTAGT. This CDR3 contains 16 residues. The CDR3 coding sequence is TGTGCCAGCGCACCGAGGGCAGGAGAGAACACCGGGGAGCTGTTTTTT. Residues: CASAPRAGENTGELFF.

The gene calls are TRBV15 and TRBJ2-7; TRBD2 is a possible D gene (6 bases). This CDR3 is built from 13 residues. V was cut by 8 bases and J by 7 bases, with 18 bases left in between. CDR1 is LNHNV, CDR2 YYDKDF, per germline (reference sequence). The CDR3 nucleotides are TGTGCCACCGGGCCTGAACTAGCTGGGGAGCAGTACTTC. This codes for CATGPELAGEQYF.

The chain recombines TRBV27 with TRBJ2-7; 8 nucleotides align to TRBD1. The germline CDR1 and CDR2 sequences are MNHEY and SMNVEV (reference sequence). V was pared by 3 bases and J by 0 bases, with 1 base of the junction left unmatched. The CDR3 runs to 14 residues. CDR3 DNA: TGTGCCAGCAGTTTGGACAGGGTCTCCTACGAGCAGTACTTC. It is translated as CASSLDRVSYEQYF.

The V call is TRBV4-3, the J call TRBJ2-5, with 8 positions matching TRBD2. Per the germline V gene, CDR1 is LGHNA and CDR2 is YSLEER. This CDR3 region has 18 residues. V lost 0 bases, J lost 2 bases, and 11 bases stayed unmatched. This CDR3 reads CASSQDRVASGLQETQYF. As DNA, the CDR3 is TGCGCCAGCAGCCAAGATCGCGTTGCTAGCGGGCTACAAGAGACCCAGTACTTC.

This sequence joins TRBV6-6 and TRBJ2-4; 9 positions agree with TRBD1. The length of the CDR3 is 15 residues. Losses at the gene ends were 6 bases for V and 3 bases for J; bases not matched to a gene: 6. Germline loops: CDR1 MNHNY, CDR2 SVGAGI (reference sequence). Written as DNA, the CDR3 is TGTGCCAGCAGCTCCGGACAGGGGAGCAAAAACATTCAGTACTTC. It translates to CASSSGQGSKNIQYF.

The chain is built from TRBV27 and TRBJ2-7, with D possibly matching TRBD1 (5 bases). Trimming left V 5 bases short and J 6 bases short, with 14 bases between. This CDR3 contains 13 residues. Germline lookup yields CDR1 MNHEY and CDR2 SMNVEV (reference sequence). CDR3 in DNA: TGTGCCAGCAGTCCGATGACAGTGACCGAGCAGTACTTC. Protein sequence: CASSPMTVTEQYF.

The chain employs TRBV7-9 and TRBJ2-7; maybe TRBD1 (5 bases). With 2 bases removed from V and 2 bases from J, the gap between germline ends came to 13 bases. Per germline, CDR1 SEHNR and CDR2 FQNEAQ (reference sequence). The CDR3 runs 15 residues. CDR3 nucleotides: TGTGCCAGCAGCTTACTGGACACCTTTCCCTACGAGCAGTACTTC. The encoded protein is CASSLLDTFPYEQYF.

J is TRBJ2-1 and V is TRBV12-5; D unclear. This CDR3 region has 15 residues. Germline CDR1 is LGHNT and CDR2 is FRNRAP. V was pared by 1 base and J by 6 bases, with 13 bases between. The CDR3 sequence: CASGLGMTPSNEQFF. In DNA form, the CDR3 reads TGTGCTAGTGGTTTGGGGATGACTCCATCCAATGAGCAGTTCTTC.

This chain connects TRBV10-2 to TRBJ2-5; D gene uncertain. The J call may be wrong; the DNA end is better matched by TRBJ2-7. The germline gives CDR1 WSHSY, CDR2 SAAADI. This CDR3 region has 12 residues. This CDR3 reads CASSEPGYEQYF. The CDR3 bases are TGCGCCAGCAGTGAGCCCGGCTACGAGCAGTACTTC.

J is TRBJ2-2 and V is TRBV4-1; TRBD2 matches 9 bases. After removal of 2 bases from V and 5 bases from J, the junction contained 9 bases not matched to a gene. Germline V gene data show CDR1 as MGHRA and CDR2 as YSYEKL. The CDR3 contains 17 residues. The CDR3 spells CASSQISGRRKTGELFF. CDR3 in DNA: TGCGCCAGCAGCCAAATTAGCGGGAGAAGAAAAACCGGGGAGCTGTTTTTT.

With regard to this clone: The germline gene is not matched at one end of the junction; a read error may be the cause. This chain links TRBV5-5 with TRBJ2-7, with D unresolved. The germline V gene has CDR1 SGHKS and CDR2 YYEKEE (reference sequence). This CDR3 is built from 12 residues. CDR3 nucleotides: TGTGCCAGCAGCTTGAGTGGGCCCGCCAACCACTTC. It is translated as CASSLSGPANHF.